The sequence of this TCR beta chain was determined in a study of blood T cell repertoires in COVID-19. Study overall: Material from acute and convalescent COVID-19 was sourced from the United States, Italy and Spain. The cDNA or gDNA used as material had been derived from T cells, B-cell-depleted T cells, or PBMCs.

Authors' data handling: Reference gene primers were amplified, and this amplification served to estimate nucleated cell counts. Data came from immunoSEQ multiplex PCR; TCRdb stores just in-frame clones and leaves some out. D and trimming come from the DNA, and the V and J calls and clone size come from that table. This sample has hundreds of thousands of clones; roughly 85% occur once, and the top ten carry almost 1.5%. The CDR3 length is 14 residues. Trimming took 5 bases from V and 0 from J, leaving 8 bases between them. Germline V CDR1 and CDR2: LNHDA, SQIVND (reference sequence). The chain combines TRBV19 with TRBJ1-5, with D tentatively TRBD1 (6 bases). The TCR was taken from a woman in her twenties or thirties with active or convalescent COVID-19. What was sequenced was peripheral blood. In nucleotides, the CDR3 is TGTGCCAGTAGTGAACAGGGTAGCAATCAGCCCCAGCATTTT. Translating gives CASSEQGSNQPQHF.